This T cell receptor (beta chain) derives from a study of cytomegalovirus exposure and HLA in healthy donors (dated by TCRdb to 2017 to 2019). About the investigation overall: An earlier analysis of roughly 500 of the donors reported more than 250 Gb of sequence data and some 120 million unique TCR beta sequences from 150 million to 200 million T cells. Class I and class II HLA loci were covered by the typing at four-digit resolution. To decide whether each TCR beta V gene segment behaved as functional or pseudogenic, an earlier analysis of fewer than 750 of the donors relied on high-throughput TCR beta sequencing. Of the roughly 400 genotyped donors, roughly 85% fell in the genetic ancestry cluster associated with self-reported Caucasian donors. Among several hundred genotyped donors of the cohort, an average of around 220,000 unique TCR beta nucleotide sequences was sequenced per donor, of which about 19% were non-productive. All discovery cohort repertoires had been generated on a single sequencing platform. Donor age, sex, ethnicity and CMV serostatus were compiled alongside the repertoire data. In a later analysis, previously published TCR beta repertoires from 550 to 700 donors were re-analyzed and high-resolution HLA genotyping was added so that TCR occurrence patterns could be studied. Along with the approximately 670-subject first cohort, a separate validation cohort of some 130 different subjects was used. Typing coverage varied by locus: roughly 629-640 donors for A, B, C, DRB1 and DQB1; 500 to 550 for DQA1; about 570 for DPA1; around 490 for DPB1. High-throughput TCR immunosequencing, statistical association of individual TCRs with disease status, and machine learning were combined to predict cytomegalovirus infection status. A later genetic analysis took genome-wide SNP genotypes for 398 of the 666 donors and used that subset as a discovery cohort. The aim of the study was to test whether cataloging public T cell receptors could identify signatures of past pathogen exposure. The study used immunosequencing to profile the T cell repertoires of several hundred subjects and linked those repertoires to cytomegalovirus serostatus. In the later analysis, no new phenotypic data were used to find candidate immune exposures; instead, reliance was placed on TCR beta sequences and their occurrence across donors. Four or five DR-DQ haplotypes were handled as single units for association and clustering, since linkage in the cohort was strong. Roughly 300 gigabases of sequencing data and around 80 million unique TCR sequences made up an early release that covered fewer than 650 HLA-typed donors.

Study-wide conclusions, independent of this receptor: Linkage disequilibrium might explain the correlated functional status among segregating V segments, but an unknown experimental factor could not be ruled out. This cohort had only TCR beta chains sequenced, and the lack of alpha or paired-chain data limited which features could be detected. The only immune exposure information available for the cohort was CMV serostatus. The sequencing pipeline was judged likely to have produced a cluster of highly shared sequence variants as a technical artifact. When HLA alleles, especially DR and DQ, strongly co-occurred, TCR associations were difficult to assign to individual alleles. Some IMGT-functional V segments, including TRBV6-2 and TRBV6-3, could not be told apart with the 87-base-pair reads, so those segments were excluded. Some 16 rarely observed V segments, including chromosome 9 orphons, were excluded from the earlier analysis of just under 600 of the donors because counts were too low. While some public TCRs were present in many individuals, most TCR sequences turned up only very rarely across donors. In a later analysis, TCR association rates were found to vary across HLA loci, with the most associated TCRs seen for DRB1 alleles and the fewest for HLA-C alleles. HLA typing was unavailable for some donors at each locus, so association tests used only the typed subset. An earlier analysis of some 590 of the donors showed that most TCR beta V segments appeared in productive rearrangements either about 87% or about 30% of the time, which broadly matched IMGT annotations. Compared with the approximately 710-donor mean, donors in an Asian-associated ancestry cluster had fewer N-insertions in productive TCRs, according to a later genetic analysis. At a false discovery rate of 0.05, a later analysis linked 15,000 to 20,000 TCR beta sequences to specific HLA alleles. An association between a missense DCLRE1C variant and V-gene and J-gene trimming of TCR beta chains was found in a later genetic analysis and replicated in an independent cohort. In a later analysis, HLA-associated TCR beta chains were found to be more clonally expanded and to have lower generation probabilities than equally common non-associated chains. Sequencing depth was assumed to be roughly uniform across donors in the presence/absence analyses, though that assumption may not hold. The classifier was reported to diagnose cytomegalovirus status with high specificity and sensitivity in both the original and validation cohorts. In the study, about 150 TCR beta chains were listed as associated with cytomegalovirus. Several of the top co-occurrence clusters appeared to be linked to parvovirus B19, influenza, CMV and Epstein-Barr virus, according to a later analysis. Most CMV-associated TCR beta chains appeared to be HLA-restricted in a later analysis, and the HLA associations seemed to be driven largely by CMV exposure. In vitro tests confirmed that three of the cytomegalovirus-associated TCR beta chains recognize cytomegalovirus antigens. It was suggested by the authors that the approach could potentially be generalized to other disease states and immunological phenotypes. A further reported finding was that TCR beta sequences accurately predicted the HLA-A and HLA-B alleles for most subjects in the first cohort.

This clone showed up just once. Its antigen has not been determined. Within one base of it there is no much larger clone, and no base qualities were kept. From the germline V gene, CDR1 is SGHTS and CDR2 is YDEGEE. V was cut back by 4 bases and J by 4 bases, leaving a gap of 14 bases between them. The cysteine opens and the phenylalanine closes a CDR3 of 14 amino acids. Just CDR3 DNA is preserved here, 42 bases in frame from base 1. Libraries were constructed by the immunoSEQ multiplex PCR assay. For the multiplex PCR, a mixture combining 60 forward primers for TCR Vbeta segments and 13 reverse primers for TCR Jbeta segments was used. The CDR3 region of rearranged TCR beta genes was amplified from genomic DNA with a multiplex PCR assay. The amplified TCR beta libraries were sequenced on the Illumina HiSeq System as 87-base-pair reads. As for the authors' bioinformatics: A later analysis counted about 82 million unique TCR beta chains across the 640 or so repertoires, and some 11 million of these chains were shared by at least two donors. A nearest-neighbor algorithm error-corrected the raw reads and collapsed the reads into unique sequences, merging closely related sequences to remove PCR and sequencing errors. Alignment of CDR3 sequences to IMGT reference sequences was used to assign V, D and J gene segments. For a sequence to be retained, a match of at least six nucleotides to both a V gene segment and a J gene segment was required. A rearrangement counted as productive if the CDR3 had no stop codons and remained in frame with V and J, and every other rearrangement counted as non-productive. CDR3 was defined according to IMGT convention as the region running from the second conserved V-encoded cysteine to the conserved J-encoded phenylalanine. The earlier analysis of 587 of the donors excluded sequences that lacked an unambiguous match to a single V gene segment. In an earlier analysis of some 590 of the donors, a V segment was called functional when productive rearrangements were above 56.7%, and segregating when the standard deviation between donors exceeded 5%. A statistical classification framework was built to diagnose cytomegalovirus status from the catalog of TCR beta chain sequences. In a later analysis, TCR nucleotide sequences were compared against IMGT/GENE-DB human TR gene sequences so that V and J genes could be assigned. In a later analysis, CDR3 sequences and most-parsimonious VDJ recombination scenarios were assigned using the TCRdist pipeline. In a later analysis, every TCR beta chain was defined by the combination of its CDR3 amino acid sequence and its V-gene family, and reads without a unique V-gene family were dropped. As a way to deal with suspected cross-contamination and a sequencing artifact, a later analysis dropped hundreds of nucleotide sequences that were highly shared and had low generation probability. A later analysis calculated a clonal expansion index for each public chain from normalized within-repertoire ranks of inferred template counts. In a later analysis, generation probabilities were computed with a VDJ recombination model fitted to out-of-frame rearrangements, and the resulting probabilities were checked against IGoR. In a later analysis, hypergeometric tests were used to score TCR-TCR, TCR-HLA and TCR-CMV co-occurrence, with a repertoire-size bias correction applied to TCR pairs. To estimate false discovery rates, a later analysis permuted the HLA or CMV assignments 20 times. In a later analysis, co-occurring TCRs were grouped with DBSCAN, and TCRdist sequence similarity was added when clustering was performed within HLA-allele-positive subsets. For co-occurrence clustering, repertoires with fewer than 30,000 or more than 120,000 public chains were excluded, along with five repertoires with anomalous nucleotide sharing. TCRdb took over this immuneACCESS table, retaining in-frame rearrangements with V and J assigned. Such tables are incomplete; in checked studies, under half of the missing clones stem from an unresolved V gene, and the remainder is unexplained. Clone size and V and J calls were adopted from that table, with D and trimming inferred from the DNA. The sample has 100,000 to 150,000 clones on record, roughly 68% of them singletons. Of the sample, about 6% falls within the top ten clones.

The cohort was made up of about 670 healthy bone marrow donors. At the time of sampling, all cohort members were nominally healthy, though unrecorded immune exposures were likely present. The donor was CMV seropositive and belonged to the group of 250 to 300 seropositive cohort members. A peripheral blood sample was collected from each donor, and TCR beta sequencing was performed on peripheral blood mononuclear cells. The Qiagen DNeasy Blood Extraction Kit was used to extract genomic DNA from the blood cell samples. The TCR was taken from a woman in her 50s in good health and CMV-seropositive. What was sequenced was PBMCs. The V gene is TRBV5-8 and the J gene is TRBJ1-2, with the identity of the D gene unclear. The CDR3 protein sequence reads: CASSPGDGGYGYTF. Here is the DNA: TGTGCCAGCAGCCCTGGAGACGGCGGCTATGGCTACACCTTC. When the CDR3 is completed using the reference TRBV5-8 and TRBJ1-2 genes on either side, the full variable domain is EAGVTQSPTHLIKTRGQQATLRCSPISGHTSVYWYQQALGLGLQFLLWYDEGEERNRGNFPPRFSGRQFPNYSSELNVNALELEDSALYLCASSPGDGGYGYTFGSGTRLTVV.